The 8 T cell receptor beta chains below were found in one sample sequenced in a study of T cell responses to AZD1222 COVID-19 vaccine (dated by TCRdb to the early 2020s). Receptor libraries were prepared by the immunoSEQ multiplex PCR assay. Held by TCRdb, this immuneACCESS table contains in-frame sequences only and omits some clones. Under half of the omission traces to an unresolved V gene where checked; the cause of the rest is unknown. The sample yields roughly 100,000 clones; about 92% were counted once. The ten largest make up around 7.6% of the sample. Sample time point, as interpreted from the label and publication: about 28 days (+/-7) after the second vaccine dose. The sample consisted of peripheral blood, taken 28 days after the second AZD1222 dose. The origin of the receptors is an adult who received the AZD1222 COVID-19 vaccine.

The chain employs TRBV29-1 and TRBJ1-3; maybe TRBD1 (5 bases). The CDR3 is made up of 14 amino acids. Trimming pared 4 bases from V and 0 bases from J, leaving 10 bases between. Germline V gives CDR1 SQVTM, CDR2 ANQGSEA. The CDR3 DNA reads TGCAGCGTTGCCAACAGGAGCTCTGGAAACACCATATATTTT. Encoded protein: CSVANRSSGNTIYF.

CDR3 sequence: CASSKDGGYEQYF. The CDR3 DNA is TGTGCCAGCAGCAAAGACGGCGGCTACGAGCAGTACTTC. This sequence joins TRBV6-5 and TRBJ2-7; D is undetermined. V shed 6 bases and J shed 3 bases, with 12 bases lying between them. Germline V gene sequence: CDR1 MNHEY, CDR2 SVGAGI. This CDR3 is built from 13 residues.

The chain links TRBV7-8 to TRBJ2-1, with 9 bases fitting TRBD1. The CDR3 contains 16 residues. Germline values: CDR1 SGHVS, CDR2 FQNEAQ. Trimming at V came to 5 bases and at J to 1 base, leaving 6 bases not matched to a gene. CDR3 loop: CASSQTDRGSYNEQFF. CDR3 in DNA: TGTGCCAGCAGCCAAACGGACAGGGGTTCCTACAATGAGCAGTTCTTC.

This chain links TRBV6-5 with TRBJ1-1; no definite D call. The CDR3 sequence is 15 residues long. Deletions cut 6 bases from V and 0 bases from J, with 14 bases between. Germline V gene sequence: CDR1 MNHEY, CDR2 SVGAGI. The CDR3 sequence: CASRSGPNLNTEAFF. In DNA, the CDR3 is TGTGCCAGCAGAAGCGGACCTAATCTGAACACTGAAGCTTTCTTT.

The genes are TRBV4-1 and TRBJ2-1; D unresolved. The CDR3 is 15 residues long. V lost 1 base and J 6 bases, leaving 13 bases between the germline ends. The germline gives CDR1 MGHRA, CDR2 YSYEKL. The CDR3 nucleotides are TGCGCCAGCAGCCAAGTAGGCGCCCCGGGCAATGAGCAGTTCTTC. It specifies CASSQVGAPGNEQFF.

The gene calls are TRBV4-3 and TRBJ2-2; the D call may be TRBD1 or TRBD2 (5 bases each). The CDR3 sequence is 18 residues long. Germline CDR1 reads LGHNA; CDR2 reads YSLEER. The V gene lost 2 bases and the J gene lost 0 bases, with 16 bases spanning the gap. CDR3 amino acids: CASSQHPKGTANTGELFF. The CDR3 DNA is TGCGCCAGCAGCCAACACCCCAAGGGGACCGCGAACACCGGGGAGCTGTTTTTT.

This clone was found once. This sequence joins TRBV9 and TRBJ1-1; 8 nucleotides agree with TRBD1. The CDR3 consists of 16 residues. Germline trimming cut 3 bases from V and 6 bases from J; bases unmatched to any gene: 13. CDR1 is SGDLS, CDR2 YYNGEE, per germline. CDR3 loop: CASSAGGATVISEAFF. In DNA, the CDR3 is TGTGCCAGCAGCGCAGGGGGCGCTACGGTAATTTCTGAAGCTTTCTTT.

This sequence joins TRBV24-1 and TRBJ1-2; no clear D. Germline values: CDR1 KGHDR, CDR2 SFDVKD. The germline V and J ends were trimmed by 7 bases and 0 bases, with 8 bases remaining between them. The CDR3 covers 13 residues. CDR3 residues: CATSSLANYGYTF. In DNA form, the CDR3 reads TGTGCCACCAGCTCGTTAGCTAACTATGGCTACACCTTC.